This entry is about one T cell receptor (beta chain). The antigen remains unidentified. Sequencing used immunoSEQ multiplex PCR; TCRdb keeps in-frame clones, though not all of them. The sample has fewer than 50,000 clones; approximately 84% are singletons. No glioblastoma patient carried an isocitrate dehydrogenase mutation. V shed 4 bases and J 2 bases; nucleotides not matched to a gene: 4. Germline V gives CDR1 MDHEN, CDR2 SYDVKM. The CDR3 is made up of 16 amino acids. The sample originates from a study of glioma-infiltrating T cells after dendritic cell vaccination. Study at large: At biweekly intervals, patients got three intradermal dendritic cell vaccine injections.

Study conclusions and caveats: Survival was not directly related to TCR clonality in these patients.

The TCR was taken from a human donor with glioblastoma. This chain joins TRBV28 and TRBJ2-1; 11 bases fit TRBD2. The sample in question was blood, obtained before dendritic cell vaccination. CDR3 sequence (DNA): TGTGCCAGCAGTTGGACTAGCGGGTCTCCCTACAATGAGCAGTTCTTC. It translates to CASSWTSGSPYNEQFF.